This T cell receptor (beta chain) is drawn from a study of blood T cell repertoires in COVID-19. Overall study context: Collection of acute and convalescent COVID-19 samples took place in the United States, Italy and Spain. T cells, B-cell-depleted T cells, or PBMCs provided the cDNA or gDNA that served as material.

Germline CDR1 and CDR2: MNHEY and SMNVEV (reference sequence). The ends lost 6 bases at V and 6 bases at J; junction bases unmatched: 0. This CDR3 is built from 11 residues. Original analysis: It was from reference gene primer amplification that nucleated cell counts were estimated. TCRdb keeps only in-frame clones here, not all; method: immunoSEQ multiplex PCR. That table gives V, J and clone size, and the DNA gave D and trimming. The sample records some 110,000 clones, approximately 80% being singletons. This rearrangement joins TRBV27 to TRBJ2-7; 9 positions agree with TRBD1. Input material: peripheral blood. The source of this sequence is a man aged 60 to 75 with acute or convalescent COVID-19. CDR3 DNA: TGTGCCAGCAGGACAGGGGGCGAGCAGTACTTC. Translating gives CASRTGGEQYF.